This T cell receptor (beta chain) was sequenced in a study of technical replicates of blood from a few donors. Profiled with immunoSEQ multiplex PCR; TCRdb holds only in-frame clones, not every one. This sample has 55,000 to 60,000 clones, with 80% to 95% found just once. CDR1 and CDR2 from the germline V gene are SGDLS and YYNGEE. The CDR3 extends over 16 amino acids. Deletions cut 0 bases from V and 0 bases from J, with 10 bases between. Specimen: PBMCs. The receptor was isolated from a human donor in good health. Some clones in this sample may be carry-over from other donors' samples. This chain connects TRBV9 to TRBJ1-3; D may be TRBD1 (5 bases). The CDR3 region has the DNA TGTGCCAGCAGCGTAGCTGGACATGTCTCTGGAAACACCATATATTTT. Its translation is CASSVAGHVSGNTIYF.